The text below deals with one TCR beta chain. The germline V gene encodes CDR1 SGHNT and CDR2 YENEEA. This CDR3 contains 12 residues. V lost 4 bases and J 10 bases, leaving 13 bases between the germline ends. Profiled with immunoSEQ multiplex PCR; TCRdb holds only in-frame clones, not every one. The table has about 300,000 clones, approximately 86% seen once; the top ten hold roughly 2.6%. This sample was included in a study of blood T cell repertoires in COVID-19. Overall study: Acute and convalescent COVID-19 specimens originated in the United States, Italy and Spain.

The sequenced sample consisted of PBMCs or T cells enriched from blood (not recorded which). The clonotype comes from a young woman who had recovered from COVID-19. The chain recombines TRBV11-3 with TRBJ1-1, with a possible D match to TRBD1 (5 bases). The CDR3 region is CASSSTGFGAFF. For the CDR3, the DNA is TGTGCCAGCAGCTCAACAGGATTTGGAGCTTTCTTT.